These T cell receptor beta chains were read from a single sample in a study of blood T cell repertoires in COVID-19. The assay was immunoSEQ multiplex PCR, and TCRdb's table has in-frame clones only and misses some. The sample contains about 250,000 clones, about 82% of which appear only once. Sequenced input: peripheral blood. The receptor set was obtained from a man aged 50-59 years with COVID-19, enrolled during active disease. The CDR3 runs from the conserved cysteine through the conserved F or W. Fields, in order: clone size, V gene, J gene, D gene, CDR3 protein. The D gene is left open where the match is weak. A row's size may be missing; if present it is once, few, many or a size class.

-	TRBV5-6	TRBJ1-2	TRBD1	CASSLQGAVGYTF
-	TRBV5-1	TRBJ2-7	TRBD1	CASSQRIRTGNYEQYF
once	TRBV2	TRBJ2-7	-	CASTGTTRPYEQYF
-	TRBV28	TRBJ2-3	-	CASSLRERDTQYF
-	TRBV7-9	TRBJ1-2	TRBD1	CASSSPGQINYGYTF
-	TRBV7-3	TRBJ2-1	-	CASSSQGGYNEQFF
many	TRBV7-8	TRBJ2-7	-	CASSPRTVLPYEQYF
-	TRBV25-1	TRBJ1-2	-	CASSEWEGMSYGYTF
few	TRBV19	TRBJ1-6	TRBD1	CASSTTWTGDNIHF
-	TRBV5-4	TRBJ1-5	-	CASSPGGSNQPQHF
-	TRBV7-9	TRBJ1-2	TRBD1	CASSKQGASGYTF
-	TRBV19	TRBJ1-1	TRBD1	CASSIATGSIEAFF
-	TRBV6-6	TRBJ1-1	-	CASSYREGTEAFF
few	TRBV30	TRBJ1-5	-	CAWSVFPGGSNQPQHF
-	TRBV28	TRBJ1-5	-	CASSPGYQPQHF
once	TRBV30	TRBJ2-2	TRBD2	CAWSVLGSGGTGELFF
-	TRBV29-1	TRBJ2-1	TRBD2	CSVGTSGEYNEQFF
-	TRBV28	TRBJ1-2	TRBD1	CASWEDRGGGYTF
-	TRBV18	TRBJ2-7	TRBD1	CASSPGTGSYEQYF
-	TRBV18	TRBJ2-1	-	CASSPLAVYNEQFF
-	TRBV6-5	TRBJ2-7	TRBD2	CASSYSAGGSYEQYF
-	TRBV9	TRBJ1-2	TRBD1	CASSDGTVNYGYTF
-	TRBV10-1	TRBJ1-2	-	CASSHLSGTQGGGYTF
-	TRBV5-8	TRBJ2-3	TRBD2	CASSSGTSGVGTDTQYF
-	TRBV30	TRBJ2-2	TRBD2	CAWSVRGLATGELFF
-	TRBV19	TRBJ1-4	-	CASSIFDSQNEKLFF
-	TRBV28	TRBJ2-5	TRBD2	CASSSPGGGRETQYF
-	TRBV5-6	TRBJ2-1	TRBD2	CASSLDRTGGRYNEQFF
-	TRBV15	TRBJ1-1	-	CATSFQATEAFF
once	TRBV6-5	TRBJ1-5	-	CASSQGYSNQPQHF
-	TRBV19	TRBJ1-6	TRBD1	CASKTGDSPLHF
-	TRBV7-8	TRBJ1-3	-	CASSPTDSVSGNTIYF
-	TRBV5-5	TRBJ2-3	-	CASSSGQGITDTQYF
-	TRBV28	TRBJ2-2	-	CASSSLQTSNTGELFF
once	TRBV5-1	TRBJ1-6	-	CASSPVTELSSPLHF
-	TRBV11-2	TRBJ1-5	-	CASSPSGGRGSQPQHF
-	TRBV2	TRBJ1-5	-	CASSGVSGNQPQHF
-	TRBV11-3	TRBJ2-1	-	CASSRGAVSSYNEQFF
-	TRBV5-1	TRBJ2-1	-	CASRLALSSYNEQFF
few	TRBV2	TRBJ1-2	TRBD1	CASRIRDRGYIYTF
-	TRBV4-2	TRBJ2-1	-	CASSQDPGPYSYNEQFF
-	TRBV10-2	TRBJ2-7	TRBD1	CASWTGDYEQYF
-	TRBV29-1	TRBJ2-5	TRBD1	CSVGTGPGETQYF
once	TRBV15	TRBJ2-7	-	CATSPRGGFDEQYF
-	TRBV9	TRBJ1-6	TRBD1	CASSSGGQGNSPLHF
-	TRBV9	TRBJ2-3	TRBD2	CASSERGVRTDTQYF
-	TRBV19	TRBJ2-1	TRBD2	CASSGLLAGAFNEQFF
-	TRBV9	TRBJ2-3	TRBD2	CASSAPLRGGATDTQYF
-	TRBV24-1	TRBJ2-2	TRBD1	CATSVGTGDTGELFF
-	TRBV2	TRBJ2-2	-	CATRDSPIGELFF
-	TRBV15	TRBJ2-7	TRBD1	CATSRYRGYEQYF
-	TRBV6-5	TRBJ2-1	-	CASSYLWTDHNEQFF
-	TRBV7-3	TRBJ2-2	TRBD1	CASSLSGGQGITGELFF